This T cell receptor beta chain derives from a study of T-cell reconstitution after alpha-beta-depleted transplantation in children. This clonotype has more than one count but fewer than ten. Germline V CDR1 and CDR2: DFQATT, SNEGSKA (reference sequence). V lost 1 base, J lost 2 bases, and 8 bases lay in between. The CDR3 totals 13 residues. Using unique molecular identifiers, the investigators prepared the TCRbeta library. In TCRdb, the PCR reads were re-called with MiXCR into one record per CDR3 protein. The sample carries 500,000 to 600,000 distinct CDR3 sequences, approximately 30% recorded once. The chain joins TRBV20-1 to TRBJ2-5; no clear D gene. This sample comprised PBMCs, obtained before TCRalphabeta/CD19-depleted stem cell transplant. This clonotype was obtained from a boy younger than two with Wiskott-Aldrich syndrome, due to receive a stem cell transplant. CDR3 DNA sequence: TGCAGTGCTAGAGTACCGGCTCAAGAGACCCAGTACTTC. This gives the protein CSARVPAQETQYF.